The 32 T cell receptor beta chains given below trace back to one sample, sequenced in a study of blood T cell repertoires in COVID-19. Clones were read by immunoSEQ multiplex PCR, and TCRdb kept only the in-frame ones, dropping some. The table lists over 150,000 clones, 80% to 90% of them singletons, with about an eighth in the top ten. Sequencing was carried out using PBMCs or T cells enriched from blood (not recorded which). The receptors were gathered from a man aged 35 to 55 who had recovered from COVID-19.

This clone was detected only a few times. The chain combines TRBV6-2 or TRBV6-3 with TRBJ2-1; 9 bases line up with TRBD2. The germline V gene encodes CDR1 MNHEY and CDR2 SVGEGT. The CDR3 has 20 residues. V dropped 0 bases and J dropped 3; count of bases not matched to a gene: 15. The CDR3 spells CASSYSIQIRSSGIYNEQFF. The CDR3 DNA reads as TGTGCCAGCAGTTACTCGATACAGATAAGGTCTAGCGGGATCTACAATGAGCAGTTCTTC.

The sample holds a few counts of this clone. Other DNA sequences in this sample translate to the same CDR3. The rearrangement joins TRBV5-1 to TRBJ1-2, with 8 bases fitting TRBD1. Trimming cost V 1 base and J 6 bases; bases outside gene matches: 2. Germline-derived CDR1 and CDR2 are SGHRS and YFSETQ. The CDR3 is made up of 13 amino acids. The CDR3 protein is CASSLNRGNGYTF. For the CDR3, the DNA is TGCGCCAGCAGCTTGAACAGGGGGAATGGCTACACCTTC.

The chain employs TRBV19 and TRBJ2-7, with D possibly being TRBD1 (6 bases). The ends were cut back, 5 bases at V and 3 bases at J, with 20 bases in the middle. Germline-derived CDR1 and CDR2 are LNHDA and SQIVND (reference sequence). The CDR3 covers 16 residues. CDR3 nucleotide sequence: TGTGCCAGTAGTTTCCGCCTAGTGGACAGAAGCTACGAGCAGTACTTC. Translated, it gives CASSFRLVDRSYEQYF.

The chain is built from TRBV5-6 and TRBJ2-2; 8 bases are shared with TRBD1. The CDR3 runs 18 residues. Trimming at V came to 1 base and at J to 5 bases, leaving 13 bases not matched to a gene. CDR1 and CDR2 from the germline V gene are SGHDT and YYEEEE. The chain's CDR3 is CASSLIVMQGAYTGELFF. The CDR3 nucleotides are TGTGCCAGCAGCTTGATTGTAATGCAGGGGGCATATACCGGGGAGCTGTTTTTT.

The gene calls are TRBV5-1 and TRBJ2-1; TRBD2 matches 11 bases. The CDR3 loop spans 20 amino acids. Germline V gene lookup returns CDR1 SGHRS and CDR2 YFSETQ. V lost 2 bases to trimming and J lost 9 bases; unmatched junction nucleotides: 22. CDR3 bases: TGCGCCAGCAGCTTATCTATTCCGGGACTAGCGGTTATGGGGGTCGGTGAGCAGTTCTTC. It yields the protein CASSLSIPGLAVMGVGEQFF.

The rearrangement links TRBV20-1 to TRBJ2-1; 10 bases align to TRBD2. The V segment lost 3 bases and the J segment 2 bases; nucleotides outside the gene matches: 7. The CDR3 runs to 16 residues. Germline V lookup: CDR1 DFQATT, CDR2 SNEGSKA (reference sequence). DNA of the CDR3: TGCAGTGCTAGTACCCCACTAGCGGGAACCTACAATGAGCAGTTCTTC. Amino acid sequence: CSASTPLAGTYNEQFF.

The gene calls are TRBV7-8 and TRBJ1-1, with D perhaps TRBD1 (5 bases). V shed 1 base and J shed 2 bases, with 14 bases lying between them. CDR3 length: 16 amino acids. CDR1 is SGHVS and CDR2 is FQNEAQ in the germline V gene. The CDR3 sequence: CASSLENGARNTEAFF. DNA of the CDR3: TGTGCCAGCAGCTTAGAGAATGGGGCAAGAAACACTGAAGCTTTCTTT.

V and J are TRBV28 and TRBJ1-5, with 12 bases identical to TRBD1. CDR3 length equals 19 residues. J gave up 4 bases and V 7 bases, and 17 bases lay outside the gene matches. Germline V gene data show CDR1 as MDHEN and CDR2 as SYDVKM. This chain's CDR3 is CASKPPGTGGEVRNQPQHF. CDR3 bases: TGTGCCAGCAAACCCCCCGGGACAGGGGGCGAAGTCAGGAATCAGCCCCAGCATTTT. The full variable domain, its missing parts supplied by reference TRBV28 and TRBJ1-5, is DVKVTQSSRYLVKRTGEKVFLECVQDMDHENMFWYRQDPGLGLRLIYFSYDVKMKEKGDIPEGYSVSREKKERFSLILESASTNQTSMYLCASKPPGTGGEVRNQPQHFGDGTRLSIL.

A few counts support this clone. This chain links TRBV5-1 with TRBJ2-6, with D perhaps matching TRBD2 (6 bases). Trimming left V 0 bases short and J 2 bases short, with 15 bases between. CDR3 size: 18 residues. Germline-derived CDR1 and CDR2 are SGHRS and YFSETQ. The CDR3 nucleotides read TGCGCCAGCAGCTTGGATGGAGGGGCGGGTACTGGGGCCAACGTCCTGACTTTC. This translates into CASSLDGGAGTGANVLTF.

The chain employs TRBV29-1 and TRBJ1-2; 9 bases map to TRBD1. The CDR3 runs to 13 residues. Trimming took 7 bases from V and 10 from J; bases not matched to a gene: 13. Germline assignment: CDR1 SQVTM and CDR2 ANQGSEA. The CDR3 reads CSAGTGRFGNYTF. The DNA of the CDR3 is TGCAGCGCCGGGACAGGGCGCTTCGGGAACTACACCTTC.

The chain has TRBV3-1 (or the pseudogene TRBV3-2) and TRBJ1-1; 9 nucleotides line up with TRBD1. Trimming removed 1 base from V and 2 bases from J; junction bases left unmatched: 8. Germline lookup yields CDR1 LGHDT and CDR2 YNNKEL (reference sequence). This CDR3 spans 17 amino acids. CDR3 protein: CASSQVPGQGLNTEAFF. The CDR3 DNA is TGTGCCAGCAGCCAAGTCCCGGGACAGGGTTTAAACACTGAAGCTTTCTTT.

The gene calls are TRBV7-2 and TRBJ1-2, with D perhaps matching TRBD1 (6 bases). Germline V gene sequence: CDR1 SGHTA, CDR2 FQGNSA. The CDR3 covers 14 residues. V lost 2 bases to trimming and J lost 5 bases, with 12 bases between them. CDR3 sequence: CASSLWEGGYGYTF. The CDR3 DNA sequence: TGTGCCAGCAGCTTATGGGAGGGGGGTTATGGCTACACCTTC.

The genes are TRBV7-6 and TRBJ2-5, with D possibly TRBD1 on 6 matching bases. The germline gives CDR1 SGHVS, CDR2 FNYEAQ. The length of the CDR3 is 13 residues. Trimming shortened V by 4 bases and J by 3 bases, and 9 bases separated the two germline ends. CDR3 loop: CASSSRTEETQYF. The CDR3 DNA is TGTGCCAGCAGCTCACGGACAGAAGAGACCCAGTACTTC.

The chain employs TRBV5-1 and TRBJ1-3, with a tentative D call TRBD1 (6 bases). CDR1 SGHRS and CDR2 YFSETQ come from the germline V gene. The length of the CDR3 is 14 residues. V was shortened by 7 bases and J by 3 bases, with 14 bases between the two germline ends. This CDR3 is CASQTGTIGNTIYF. The CDR3 nucleotides read TGCGCCAGCCAAACAGGGACTATTGGAAACACCATATATTTT.

This rearrangement joins TRBV19 to TRBJ1-1; possible D gene TRBD1, 5 bases. This CDR3 contains 14 residues. V lost 3 bases and J 7 bases, leaving 15 bases between the germline ends. The V gene's germline CDR1 is LNHDA and CDR2 SQIVND (reference sequence). This chain's CDR3 is CASSIYFETDEAFF. CDR3 nucleotide sequence: TGTGCCAGTAGTATTTATTTTGAGACAGATGAAGCTTTCTTT.

The chain joins TRBV28 to TRBJ1-4, with D perhaps TRBD1 (5 bases). The CDR3 contains 15 residues. The ends were cut back, 4 bases at V and 8 bases at J, with 17 bases in the middle. In germline, CDR1 is MDHEN, CDR2 SYDVKM. In DNA, the CDR3 is TGTGCCAGCAGTTCGGGACTTGGGAGTAGGGAAAAACTGTTTTTT. It encodes CASSSGLGSREKLFF.

The V call is TRBV7-2, the J call TRBJ1-2, with TRBD1 matching over 7 bases. This CDR3 contains 13 residues. The V segment lost 8 bases and the J segment 2 bases; nucleotides outside the gene matches: 5. Germline loops: CDR1 SGHTA, CDR2 FQGNSA. The CDR3 DNA is TGTGCCAGCGCCCCGGACAGGAACTATGGCTACACCTTC. Its translation: CASAPDRNYGYTF.

CDR3 residues: CASSLGAGGPNEQFF. The DNA of the CDR3 is TGTGCCAGCAGCTTAGGGGCGGGAGGGCCCAATGAGCAGTTCTTC. V usage is TRBV7-9 and J usage is TRBJ2-1; TRBD2 aligns across 9 bases. This CDR3 region has 15 residues. The germline V gene has CDR1 SEHNR and CDR2 FQNEAQ (reference sequence). The V segment lost 1 base and the J segment 6 bases; nucleotides outside the gene matches: 4.

The chain recombines TRBV27 with TRBJ2-7, with 10 bases identical to TRBD2. Trimming removed 6 bases from V and 11 bases from J; junction bases left unmatched: 10. CDR3 length: 13 residues. Germline-derived CDR1 and CDR2 are MNHEY and SMNVEV (reference sequence). The CDR3 here is CASSRPPGTSEYF. CDR3 coding DNA: TGTGCCAGCAGCCGGCCCCCTGGGACTAGCGAGTACTTC.

The V and J genes are TRBV19 and TRBJ1-2, with D perhaps matching TRBD1 (6 bases). This CDR3 is built from 15 residues. Trimming cost V 9 bases and J 7 bases, with 24 bases left between them. CDR1 LNHDA and CDR2 SQIVND come from the germline V gene (reference sequence). The CDR3 nucleotides are TGTGCCAGCAACAACCCCCCAGGGGTTGATCCTGGCTACACCTTC. Residues: CASNNPPGVDPGYTF.

As to this clone: The same CDR3 also results from other DNA sequences found in this sample. This chain joins TRBV7-9 and TRBJ1-1; D unclear. V was trimmed by 3 bases and J by 3 bases, leaving 5 bases between them. Germline assignment: CDR1 SEHNR and CDR2 FQNEAQ (reference sequence). There are 12 residues in the CDR3. The CDR3 spells CASSFGDTEAFF. The CDR3 DNA reads as TGTGCCAGCAGCTTCGGGGACACTGAAGCTTTCTTT.

This chain connects TRBV15 to TRBJ2-1; possibly TRBD1 for D (6 bases). Trimming cost V 4 bases and J 10 bases, with 17 bases left between them. This CDR3 is 14 amino acids long. The V gene's germline CDR1 is LNHNV and CDR2 YYDKDF (reference sequence). The CDR3 spells CATSIGGSQNEQFF. The CDR3 bases are TGTGCCACCAGCATAGGGGGATCCCAAAACGAGCAGTTCTTC.

This chain joins TRBV5-1 and TRBJ1-1; D is undetermined. Germline CDR1 SGHRS, CDR2 YFSETQ. CDR3 length: 13 amino acids. V was trimmed by 6 bases and J by 0 bases, leaving 9 bases between them. CDR3 sequence: CASKSGMNTEAFF. CDR3 DNA sequence: TGCGCCAGCAAATCCGGGATGAACACTGAAGCTTTCTTT. The full variable domain, in which reference TRBV5-1 and TRBJ1-1 provide the parts outside the CDR3, is KAGVTQTPRYLIKTRGQQVTLSCSPISGHRSVSWYQQTPGQGLQFLFEYFSETQRNKGNFPGRFSGRQFSNSRSEMNVSTLELGDSALYLCASKSGMNTEAFFGQGTRLTVV.

The chain joins TRBV6-2 or TRBV6-3 to TRBJ2-1; D not certain. The CDR3 totals 14 residues. The germline CDR1 and CDR2 sequences are MNHEY and SVGEGT. With 0 bases removed from V and 6 bases from J, the gap between germline ends came to 9 bases. The CDR3 region has the DNA TGTGCCAGCAGTTACTCCCTGGGCTCCAATGAGCAGTTCTTC. Protein sequence: CASSYSLGSNEQFF.

This chain uses TRBV4-1 with TRBJ1-2; 8 bases agree with TRBD1. This CDR3 has 16 amino acids. CDR1 MGHRA and CDR2 YSYEKL come from the germline V gene. Trimming cost V 1 base and J 4 bases; bases outside gene matches: 8. CDR3 region: CASSQGQGAIGYGYTF. CDR3 DNA: TGCGCCAGCAGCCAAGGGCAGGGGGCGATCGGCTATGGCTACACCTTC.

The chain has TRBV5-1 and TRBJ1-1; D is possibly TRBD1 (6 bases). CDR1 and CDR2 (germline): SGHRS, YFSETQ. Deletions cut 0 bases from V and 9 bases from J, with 18 bases between. CDR3 length: 15 amino acids. The CDR3 DNA follows: TGCGCCAGCAGCTTGGGGACAGAGCCCTCATTTCAAGCTTTCTTT. Amino acids: CASSLGTEPSFQAFF.

The chain links TRBV19 to TRBJ2-6; no firm D call. Trimming cost V 3 bases and J 1 base, with 4 bases left between them. Germline CDR1 LNHDA, CDR2 SQIVND (reference sequence). This CDR3 spans 14 amino acids. CDR3 loop: CASSINSGANVLTF. The CDR3 DNA is TGTGCCAGTAGTATTAATTCTGGGGCCAACGTCCTGACTTTC.

The genes are TRBV6-6 and TRBJ2-2, with 8 bases that match TRBD2. After removal of 1 base from V and 3 bases from J, the junction contained 1 base not matched to a gene. The CDR3 runs to 15 residues. Germline V CDR1 and CDR2: MNHNY, SVGAGI (reference sequence). In nucleotides, the CDR3 is TGTGCCAGCAGTTACTGGCGGGAGGACACCGGGGAGCTGTTTTTT. Protein product: CASSYWREDTGELFF.

The chain uses TRBV11-1 and TRBJ2-7; D is possibly TRBD1 (6 bases). The CDR3 is made up of 16 amino acids. V lost 0 bases and J lost 4, with 16 bases in between. Looked up from germline, CDR1 is SGHAT and CDR2 is FQDESV (reference sequence). The CDR3 DNA reads as TGTGCCAGCAGCTTAGCGCGGGCAGGGGATCTTTACGAGCAGTACTTC. This sequence encodes CASSLARAGDLYEQYF.

The chain has TRBV28 and TRBJ1-2, with a weak D call TRBD1 (5 bases). CDR1 is MDHEN and CDR2 is SYDVKM in the germline V gene. The ends were cut back, 3 bases at V and 5 bases at J, with 7 bases in the middle. This CDR3 comprises 12 residues. The CDR3 spells CASSLGGYGYTF. The CDR3 bases are TGTGCCAGCAGTTTGGGGGGTTATGGCTACACCTTC.

This rearrangement joins TRBV30 to TRBJ1-1, with 7 bases identical to TRBD1. This CDR3 contains 15 residues. Trimming at V came to 2 bases and at J to 1 base, leaving 7 bases not matched to a gene. CDR1 is GTSNPN, CDR2 SVGIG, per germline (reference sequence). The CDR3 reads CAWSLMRQGNTEAFF. The CDR3, as DNA: TGTGCCTGGAGTCTCATGAGACAGGGGAACACTGAAGCTTTCTTT.

The chain uses TRBV27 and TRBJ2-5; 8 bases align to TRBD2. This CDR3 is 17 amino acids long. The germline V gene encodes CDR1 MNHEY and CDR2 SMNVEV (reference sequence). The V and J ends lost 6 bases and 1 base, in that order; junction bases with no gene match: 13. The CDR3 loop is CASRPWAGGESQETQYF. CDR3 in DNA: TGTGCCAGCAGACCCTGGGCCGGGGGGGAATCCCAAGAGACCCAGTACTTC.